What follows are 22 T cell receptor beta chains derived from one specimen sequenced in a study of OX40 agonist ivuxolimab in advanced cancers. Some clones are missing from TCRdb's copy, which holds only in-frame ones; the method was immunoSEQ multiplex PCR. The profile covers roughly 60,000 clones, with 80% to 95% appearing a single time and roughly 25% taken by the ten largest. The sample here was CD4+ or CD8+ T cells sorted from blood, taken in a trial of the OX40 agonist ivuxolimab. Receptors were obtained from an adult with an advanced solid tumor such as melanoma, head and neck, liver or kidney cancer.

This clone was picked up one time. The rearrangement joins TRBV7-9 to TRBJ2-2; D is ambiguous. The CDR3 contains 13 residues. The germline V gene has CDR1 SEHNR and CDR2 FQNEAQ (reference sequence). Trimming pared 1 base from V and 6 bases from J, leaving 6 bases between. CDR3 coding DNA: TGTGCCAGCAGCTTAGGGTTGGCCGGGGAGCTGTTTTTT. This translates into CASSLGLAGELFF.

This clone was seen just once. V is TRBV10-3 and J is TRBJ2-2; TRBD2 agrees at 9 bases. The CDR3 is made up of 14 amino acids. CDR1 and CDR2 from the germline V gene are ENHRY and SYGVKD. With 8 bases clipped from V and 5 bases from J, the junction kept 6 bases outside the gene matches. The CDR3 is CAIWGGRVTGELFF. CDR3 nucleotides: TGTGCCATCTGGGGCGGGAGGGTTACCGGGGAGCTGTTTTTT.

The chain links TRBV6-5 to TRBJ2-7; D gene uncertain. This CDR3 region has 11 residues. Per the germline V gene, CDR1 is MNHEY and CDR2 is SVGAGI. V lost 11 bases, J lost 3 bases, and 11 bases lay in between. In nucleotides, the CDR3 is TGTGCCGTTAAAGGCCTCTACGAGCAGTACTTC. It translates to CAVKGLYEQYF.

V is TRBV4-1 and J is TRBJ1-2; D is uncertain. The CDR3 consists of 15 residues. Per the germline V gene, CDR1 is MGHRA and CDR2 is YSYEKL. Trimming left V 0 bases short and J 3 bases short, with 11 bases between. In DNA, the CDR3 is TGCGCCAGCAGCCAAGAAGTGCAGGACGACTATGGCTACACCTTC. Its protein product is CASSQEVQDDYGYTF.

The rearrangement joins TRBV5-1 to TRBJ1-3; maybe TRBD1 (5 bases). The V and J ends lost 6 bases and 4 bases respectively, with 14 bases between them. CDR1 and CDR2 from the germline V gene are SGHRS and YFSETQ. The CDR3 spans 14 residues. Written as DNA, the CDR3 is TGCGCCAGCACCGCGGGGGGTTCAGGAAACACCATATATTTT. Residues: CASTAGGSGNTIYF.

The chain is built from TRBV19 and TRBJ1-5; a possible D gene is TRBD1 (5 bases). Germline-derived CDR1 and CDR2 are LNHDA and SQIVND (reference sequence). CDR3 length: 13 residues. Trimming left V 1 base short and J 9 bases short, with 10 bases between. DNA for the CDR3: TGTGCCAGTAGTATAGGTCGGGGCCGGCCCCAGCATTTT. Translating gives CASSIGRGRPQHF.

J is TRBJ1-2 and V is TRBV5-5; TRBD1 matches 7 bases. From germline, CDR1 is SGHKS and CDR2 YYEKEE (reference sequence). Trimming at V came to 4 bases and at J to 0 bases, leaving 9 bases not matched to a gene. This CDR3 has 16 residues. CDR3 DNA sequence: TGTGCCAGCAGCCCAACAGGGGCAAGCTCTAACTATGGCTACACCTTC. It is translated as CASSPTGASSNYGYTF.

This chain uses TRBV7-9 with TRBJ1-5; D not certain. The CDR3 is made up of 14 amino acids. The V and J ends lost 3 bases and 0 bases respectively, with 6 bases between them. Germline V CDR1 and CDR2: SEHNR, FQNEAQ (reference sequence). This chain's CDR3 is CASSLGFSNQPQHF. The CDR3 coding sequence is TGTGCCAGCAGCTTGGGGTTTAGCAATCAGCCCCAGCATTTT. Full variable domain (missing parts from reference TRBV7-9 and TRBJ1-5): DTGVSQNPRHKITKRGQNVTFRCDPISEHNRLYWYRQTLGQGPEFLTYFQNEAQLEKSRLLSDRFSAERPKGSFSTLEIQRTEQGDSAMYLCASSLGFSNQPQHFGDGTRLSIL.

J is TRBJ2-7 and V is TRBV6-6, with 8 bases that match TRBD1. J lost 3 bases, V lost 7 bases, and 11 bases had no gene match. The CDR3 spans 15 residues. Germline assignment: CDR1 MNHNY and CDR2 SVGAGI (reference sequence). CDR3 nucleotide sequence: TGTGCCAGCACCGTACTCGGGACAGGTTACTACGAGCAGTACTTC. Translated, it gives CASTVLGTGYYEQYF.

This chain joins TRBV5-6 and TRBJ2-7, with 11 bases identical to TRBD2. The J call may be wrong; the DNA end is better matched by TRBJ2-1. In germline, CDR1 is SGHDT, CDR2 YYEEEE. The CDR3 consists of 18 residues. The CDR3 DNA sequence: TGTGCCAGCAGCTTGTTTGGGGGAGGACTAGCGGGTCCCAATGAGCAGTTCTTC. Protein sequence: CASSLFGGGLAGPNEQFF.

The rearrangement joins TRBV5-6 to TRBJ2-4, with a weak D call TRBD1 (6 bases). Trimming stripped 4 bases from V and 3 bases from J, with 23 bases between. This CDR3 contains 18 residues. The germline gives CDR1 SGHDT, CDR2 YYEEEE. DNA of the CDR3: TGTGCCAGCAGCCCGCCCGACAGGACCTTTTTAGGCAAAAACATTCAGTACTTC. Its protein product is CASSPPDRTFLGKNIQYF.

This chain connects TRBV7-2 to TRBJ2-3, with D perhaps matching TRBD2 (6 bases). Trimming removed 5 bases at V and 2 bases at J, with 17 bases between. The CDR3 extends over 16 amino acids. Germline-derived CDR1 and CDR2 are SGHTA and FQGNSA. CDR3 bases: TGTGCCAGCAGCCAGACCCCGGGGGTGGCCACAGATACGCAGTATTTT. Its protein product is CASSQTPGVATDTQYF.

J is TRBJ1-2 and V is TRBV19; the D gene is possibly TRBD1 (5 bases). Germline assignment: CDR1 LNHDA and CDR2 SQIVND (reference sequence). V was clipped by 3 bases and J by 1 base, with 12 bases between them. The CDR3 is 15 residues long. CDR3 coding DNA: TGTGCCAGTAGTATCGAGGGACGGGTTAACTATGGCTACACCTTC. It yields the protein CASSIEGRVNYGYTF.

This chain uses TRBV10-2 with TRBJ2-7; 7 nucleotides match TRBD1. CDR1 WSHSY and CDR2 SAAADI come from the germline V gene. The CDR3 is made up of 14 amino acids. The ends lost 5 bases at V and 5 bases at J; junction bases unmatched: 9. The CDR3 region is CASSLQFQGDEQYF. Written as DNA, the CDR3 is TGCGCCAGCAGTTTACAATTTCAGGGGGACGAGCAGTACTTC.

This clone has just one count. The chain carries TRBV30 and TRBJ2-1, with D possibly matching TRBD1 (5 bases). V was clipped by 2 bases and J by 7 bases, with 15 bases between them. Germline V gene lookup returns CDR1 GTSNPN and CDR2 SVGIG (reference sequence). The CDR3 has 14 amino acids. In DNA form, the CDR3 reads TGTGCCTGGAGTCCAGGGCTGGGTCAGAATGAGCAGTTCTTC. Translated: CAWSPGLGQNEQFF.

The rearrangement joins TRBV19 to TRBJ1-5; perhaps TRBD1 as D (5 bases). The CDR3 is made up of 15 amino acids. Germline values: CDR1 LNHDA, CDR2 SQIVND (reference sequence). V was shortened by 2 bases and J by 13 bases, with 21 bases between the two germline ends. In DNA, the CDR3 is TGTGCCAGTAGTATACAGGGTGAGGGCCCCATGCCTCAGCATTTT. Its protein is CASSIQGEGPMPQHF. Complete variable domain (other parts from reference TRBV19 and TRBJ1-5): DGGITQSPKYLFRKEGQNVTLSCEQNLNHDAMYWYRQDPGQGLRLIYYSQIVNDFQKGDIAEGYSVSREKKESFPLTVTSAQKNPTAFYLCASSIQGEGPMPQHFGDGTRLSIL.

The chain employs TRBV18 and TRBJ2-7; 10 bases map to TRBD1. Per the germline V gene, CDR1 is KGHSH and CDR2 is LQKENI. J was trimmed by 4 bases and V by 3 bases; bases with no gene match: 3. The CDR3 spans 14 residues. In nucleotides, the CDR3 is TGTGCCAGCTCACCGGGACAGGGGACATACGAGCAGTACTTC. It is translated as CASSPGQGTYEQYF.

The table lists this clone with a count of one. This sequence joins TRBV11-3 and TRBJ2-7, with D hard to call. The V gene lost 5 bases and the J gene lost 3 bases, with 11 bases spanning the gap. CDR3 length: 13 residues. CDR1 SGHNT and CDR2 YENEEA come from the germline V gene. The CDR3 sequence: CASSPQASYEQYF. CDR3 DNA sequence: TGTGCCAGCAGCCCCCAAGCTAGCTACGAGCAGTACTTC.

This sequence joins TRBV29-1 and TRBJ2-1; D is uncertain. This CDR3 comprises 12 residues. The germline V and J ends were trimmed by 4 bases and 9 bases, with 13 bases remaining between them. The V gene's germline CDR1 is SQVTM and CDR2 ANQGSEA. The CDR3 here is CSVVSAAGEQFF. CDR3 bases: TGCAGCGTTGTAAGCGCAGCCGGTGAGCAGTTCTTC.

CDR3 bases: TGTGCCAGCAGCCCGGGACTCAGGGTTTGGCACCAAGAGACCCAGTACTTC. Its protein is CASSPGLRVWHQETQYF. The chain links TRBV28 to TRBJ2-5, with a weak D call TRBD2 (6 bases). There are 17 residues in the CDR3. Per the germline V gene, CDR1 is MDHEN and CDR2 is SYDVKM. V gave up 6 bases and J gave up 0 bases, with 20 bases separating them.

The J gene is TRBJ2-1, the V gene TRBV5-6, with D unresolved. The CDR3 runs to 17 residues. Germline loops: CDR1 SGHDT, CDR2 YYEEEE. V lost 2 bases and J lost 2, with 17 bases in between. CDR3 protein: CASSLILATDTYNEQFF. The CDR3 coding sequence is TGTGCCAGCAGCTTAATCTTGGCTACCGATACCTACAATGAGCAGTTCTTC.

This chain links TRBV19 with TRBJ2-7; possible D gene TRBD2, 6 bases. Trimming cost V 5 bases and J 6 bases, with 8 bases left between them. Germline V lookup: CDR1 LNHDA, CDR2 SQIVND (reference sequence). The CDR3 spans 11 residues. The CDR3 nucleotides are TGTGCCAGTAGTGTCGGGAGCGAGCAGTACTTC. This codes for CASSVGSEQYF.